This TCR beta chain was sequenced in a study of blood T cell repertoires in COVID-19. The overall study: Researchers got acute and convalescent COVID-19 samples from the United States, Italy and Spain.

V dropped 7 bases and J dropped 0 bases, with 14 bases sitting between them. The CDR3 sequence is 15 residues long. From germline, CDR1 is LNHDA and CDR2 SQIVND (reference sequence). Per the study methods: It was from reference gene primer amplification that nucleated cell counts were estimated. Generated by immunoSEQ multiplex PCR, the TCRdb table keeps only in-frame clones and is missing some. That table furnishes V, J and clone size, whereas the DNA furnished D and trimming. The sample lists about 40,000 clones, around 77% occurring once. Sequencing input: peripheral blood. This chain connects TRBV19 to TRBJ2-3, with a tentative D call TRBD2 (5 bases). This receptor was taken from an elderly woman with acute or convalescent COVID-19. CDR3 protein: CASKGRAESTDTQYF. The CDR3, as DNA: TGTGCCAGTAAGGGCCGAGCGGAGAGCACAGATACGCAGTATTTT.